This T cell receptor (beta chain) was identified in a study of T cell repertoires in cytomegalovirus infection. Study as a whole: The study used recently identified HLA-C-restricted and well-studied HLA-B-restricted CMV epitopes.

MiXCR, applied by TCRdb to the reads, yields one record per CDR3 protein. The data show approximately 340,000 distinct CDR3 sequences, under 35% seen once. As for this clonotype: Its antigen is unidentified.

Looked up from germline, CDR1 is LGHDT and CDR2 is YNNKEL (reference sequence). The CDR3 is 16 residues long. With 3 bases removed from V and 6 bases from J, the gap between germline ends came to 18 bases. Sequenced material: cultured PBMCs, taken from culture after CMV antigen stimulation. This TCR came from a human donor in good health (CMV status not recorded). Some clones in this sample may be carry-over from other donors' samples. The rearrangement joins TRBV3-1 to TRBJ2-1; no firm D call. CDR3 sequence: CASSHESASTSNEQFF. Here the CDR3 DNA reads TGTGCCAGCAGCCACGAGAGTGCCTCAACAAGCAATGAGCAGTTCTTC.